These 13 T cell receptor beta chains came from one sample sequenced in a study of cytomegalovirus exposure and HLA in healthy donors. The primer mix had 60 Vbeta and 13 Jbeta primers. Data came from immunoSEQ multiplex PCR; TCRdb stores just in-frame clones and leaves some out. The sample contains some 130,000 clones, approximately 78% of which appear only once. The sequencing input was PBMCs. These receptors came from a woman between 35 and 50 years old in good health and CMV-seropositive.

J is TRBJ2-7 and V is TRBV29-1; D is perhaps TRBD2 (6 bases). Per the germline V gene, CDR1 is SQVTM and CDR2 is ANQGSEA. The CDR3 totals 12 residues. V lost 5 bases and J 2 bases, leaving 10 bases between the germline ends. For the CDR3, the DNA is TGCAGCGTTCGTAGCGGAACCTACGAGCAGTACTTC. This encodes CSVRSGTYEQYF.

The genes are TRBV9 and TRBJ2-1; D unresolved. Trimming stripped 0 bases from V and 4 bases from J, with 11 bases between. Germline V gene lookup returns CDR1 SGDLS and CDR2 YYNGEE. The length of the CDR3 is 15 residues. CDR3 protein: CASSVGLATYNEQFF. CDR3 nucleotides: TGTGCCAGCAGCGTAGGCTTAGCTACATACAATGAGCAGTTCTTC.

This chain links TRBV9 with TRBJ2-7, with 15 bases identical to TRBD2. The CDR3 sequence is 17 residues long. Germline loops: CDR1 SGDLS, CDR2 YYNGEE. V trimming: 4 bases; J trimming: 6 bases; junction bases outside the gene matches: 11. The DNA for the CDR3 is TGTGCCAGCAGCCTGGGACTAGCGGGAGGACCCGACCGCGAGCAGTACTTC. Its protein is CASSLGLAGGPDREQYF.

This chain uses TRBV30 with TRBJ2-3; 8 bases fit TRBD1. This CDR3 region has 15 residues. V trimming: 3 bases; J trimming: 4 bases; junction bases outside the gene matches: 9. The germline gives CDR1 GTSNPN, CDR2 SVGIG (reference sequence). CDR3 sequence (DNA): TGTGCCTGGAGCCCTGGGACAGGATGGGCAGATACGCAGTATTTT. This translates into CAWSPGTGWADTQYF. The full variable domain, in which reference TRBV30 and TRBJ2-3 provide the parts outside the CDR3, is SQTIHQWPATLVQPVGSPLSLECTVEGTSNPNLYWYRQAAGRGLQLLFYSVGIGQISSEVPQNLSASRPQDRQFILSSKKLLLSDSGFYLCAWSPGTGWADTQYFGPGTRLTVL.

The V and J genes are TRBV29-1 and TRBJ2-1; D is possibly TRBD2 (7 bases). Germline CDR1 SQVTM, CDR2 ANQGSEA. The CDR3 runs 16 residues. Deletions cut 7 bases from V and 0 bases from J, with 19 bases between. The CDR3 reads CSALLRGAVSYNEQFF. CDR3 in DNA: TGCAGCGCCCTGCTCCGGGGGGCGGTCTCCTACAATGAGCAGTTCTTC.

The J gene is TRBJ1-5, the V gene TRBV18; weak D call: TRBD1 (5 bases). V lost 0 bases and J 6 bases, leaving 15 bases between the germline ends. Germline loops: CDR1 KGHSH, CDR2 LQKENI. The CDR3 sequence is 16 residues long. CDR3 nucleotide sequence: TGTGCCAGCTCACCACCGAATAAGGGGTTTGGTCAGCCCCAGCATTTT. Its translation is CASSPPNKGFGQPQHF.

The chain employs TRBV2 and TRBJ2-1, with TRBD2 identical over 8 bases. This CDR3 region has 17 residues. V dropped 6 bases and J dropped 5; count of bases not matched to a gene: 15. Germline V gives CDR1 SNHLY, CDR2 FYNNEI. DNA of the CDR3: TGTGCCAGCAGGGGATTACCGGGACTAGATCAAAACAATGAGCAGTTCTTC. It translates to CASRGLPGLDQNNEQFF.

The chain couples TRBV28 to TRBJ2-2; 7 nucleotides agree with TRBD1. V trimming: 5 bases; J trimming: 5 bases; junction bases outside the gene matches: 8. The CDR3 length is 15 residues. The germline V gene has CDR1 MDHEN and CDR2 SYDVKM. In DNA form, the CDR3 reads TGTGCCAGCAGTGAACAGGGGCTGGGGACCGGGGAGCTGTTTTTT. Its translation is CASSEQGLGTGELFF.

V is TRBV6-1 and J is TRBJ2-7; tentative D call: TRBD1 (7 bases). The germline V and J ends were trimmed by 6 bases and 5 bases, with 14 bases remaining between them. The CDR3 sequence is 13 residues long. Per germline, CDR1 MNHNS and CDR2 SASEGT. The CDR3 nucleotides read TGTGCCAGCAGCGTTCAGGGGGGCGACGAGCAGTACTTC. Protein product: CASSVQGGDEQYF.

CDR3 nucleotide sequence: TGTGCCAGCAGCGCAGGGGAGAGGAGTTATAATTCACCCCTCCACTTT. This sequence encodes CASSAGERSYNSPLHF. V is TRBV9 and J is TRBJ1-6; D is possibly TRBD1 (6 bases). Trimming shortened V by 3 bases and J by 4 bases, and 14 bases separated the two germline ends. This CDR3 comprises 16 residues. CDR1 is SGDLS and CDR2 is YYNGEE in the germline V gene. Looking up the rest from reference TRBV9 and TRBJ1-6 gives the full variable domain: DSGVTQTPKHLITATGQRVTLRCSPRSGDLSVYWYQQSLDQGLQFLIQYYNGEERAKGNILERFSAQQFPDLHSELNLSSLELGDSALYFCASSAGERSYNSPLHFGNGTRLTVT.

V and J are TRBV2 and TRBJ2-1; TRBD2 is a possible D gene (6 bases). Germline CDR1 is SNHLY and CDR2 is FYNNEI. The V end was cut by 4 bases, the J end by 12 bases, with 16 bases between. This CDR3 contains 13 residues. The CDR3 protein is CASSVRLDGSQFF. CDR3 nucleotide sequence: TGTGCCAGCAGTGTCCGACTAGACGGCTCGCAGTTCTTC.

This clone was found a few times. V usage is TRBV10-2 and J usage is TRBJ2-7, with 8 bases lining up with TRBD2. The V gene end was trimmed by 2 bases and the J gene end by 4 bases; junction bases not matched to a gene: 7. The germline gives CDR1 WSHSY, CDR2 SAAADI. The CDR3 covers 15 residues. This CDR3 reads CASSETSGGFYEQYF. The CDR3 bases are TGCGCCAGCAGTGAGACCAGCGGGGGATTTTACGAGCAGTACTTC.

The chain employs TRBV7-6 and TRBJ1-3, with a tentative D call TRBD1 (5 bases). From germline, CDR1 is SGHVS and CDR2 FNYEAQ. V lost 1 base to trimming and J lost 0 bases, with 10 bases between them. This CDR3 has 16 amino acids. The CDR3 DNA reads as TGTGCCAGCAGCTTAGGTGGGGGGGGCTCTGGAAACACCATATATTTT. Translating gives CASSLGGGGSGNTIYF. Variable domain in full (rest from reference TRBV7-6 and TRBJ1-3): GAGVSQSPRYKVTKRGQDVALRCDPISGHVSLYWYRQALGQGPEFLTYFNYEAQQDKSGLPNDRFSAERPEGSISTLTIQRTEQRDSAMYRCASSLGGGGSGNTIYFGEGSWLTVV.